The 27 T cell receptor beta chains given below trace back to one sample, sequenced in a study of shared clonotypes between healthy human individuals. Data came from immunoSEQ multiplex PCR; TCRdb stores just in-frame clones and leaves some out. The table shows over 1.4 million clones, with more than 95% occurring only once. The sequencing input was naive CD4+ T cells sorted from blood. Sample subset: CD45RA+ positively selected. The receptor source for this set is a man in his thirties or forties in good health.

The chain has TRBV10-3 and TRBJ1-5, with D perhaps matching TRBD1 (5 bases). Germline-derived CDR1 and CDR2 are ENHRY and SYGVKD. The CDR3 runs 13 residues. Trimming left V 10 bases short and J 1 base short, with 11 bases between. The CDR3 is CATRDVSNQPQHF. The CDR3 DNA sequence: TGTGCCACCAGGGACGTAAGCAATCAGCCCCAGCATTTT.

V gene TRBV6-1 combines with J gene TRBJ2-4; D is perhaps TRBD1 (6 bases). From germline, CDR1 is MNHNS and CDR2 SASEGT. CDR3 length: 15 residues. Trimming shortened V by 1 base and J by 4 bases, and 11 bases separated the two germline ends. The CDR3 loop reads CASSEEIGQKNIQYF. CDR3 in DNA: TGTGCCAGCAGTGAAGAGATCGGACAGAAAAACATTCAGTACTTC.

The V gene is TRBV11-1, the J gene TRBJ2-2, with D unresolved. Germline CDR1 is SGHAT and CDR2 is FQDESV (reference sequence). V was pared by 2 bases and J by 7 bases, with 17 bases between. The CDR3 extends over 16 amino acids. DNA of the CDR3: TGTGCCAGCAGCTTACTAGGCTATCAGAAGGGCGGGGAGCTGTTTTTT. Its translation: CASSLLGYQKGGELFF.

The J gene is TRBJ1-3, the V gene TRBV29-1, with D unclear. The CDR3 consists of 17 residues. The V gene lost 2 bases and the J gene lost 0 bases, with 17 bases spanning the gap. Germline loops: CDR1 SQVTM, CDR2 ANQGSEA. The CDR3 is CSVEMHGILGSGNTIYF. CDR3 in DNA: TGCAGCGTTGAAATGCACGGGATCCTGGGCTCTGGAAACACCATATATTTT.

This sequence joins TRBV7-2 and TRBJ2-1; D remains unclear. CDR3 length: 13 residues. The V gene's germline CDR1 is SGHTA and CDR2 FQGNSA. V lost 1 base and J 3 bases, leaving 4 bases between the germline ends. CDR3 protein: CASSLDNYNEQFF. The CDR3 DNA is TGTGCCAGCAGCTTAGACAACTACAATGAGCAGTTCTTC.

V and J are TRBV27 and TRBJ1-2; D unclear. Trimming took off 5 bases at V and 7 bases at J, with 23 bases between the two ends. CDR3 size: 16 residues. Germline V gene sequence: CDR1 MNHEY, CDR2 SMNVEV (reference sequence). CDR3: CASSLNREPTLLGYTF. The CDR3 DNA follows: TGTGCCAGCAGTCTCAACCGGGAGCCGACACTACTTGGCTACACCTTC.

The chain joins TRBV30 to TRBJ1-5, with unresolved D. The germline CDR1 and CDR2 sequences are GTSNPN and SVGIG (reference sequence). V was cut by 4 bases and J by 3 bases, with 7 bases left in between. CDR3 length: 12 residues. The DNA of the CDR3 is TGTGCCTGGAATAGATACAATCAGCCCCAGCATTTT. Translated: CAWNRYNQPQHF.

Only one count was recorded for this clone. This chain links TRBV28 with TRBJ2-7; weak D call: TRBD1 (5 bases). Trimming left V 7 bases short and J 4 bases short, with 11 bases between. CDR1 MDHEN and CDR2 SYDVKM come from the germline V gene. The CDR3 is made up of 12 amino acids. The DNA for the CDR3 is TGTGCCAGCAATGGCAGGGAATACGAGCAGTACTTC. It yields the protein CASNGREYEQYF.

This clone came up a few times. This sequence joins TRBV29-1 and TRBJ1-3; the D is unclear. This CDR3 has 12 amino acids. Germline V CDR1 and CDR2: SQVTM, ANQGSEA. V dropped 7 bases and J dropped 4 bases, with 11 bases sitting between them. The CDR3 DNA reads TGCAGCGCCTGGGCTTGGGGAAACACCATATATTTT. Its translation is CSAWAWGNTIYF.

This chain connects TRBV28 to TRBJ2-1; TRBD1 aligns across 9 bases. The trim removed 1 base at V and 3 bases at J, leaving 4 bases unmatched. Germline V gene sequence: CDR1 MDHEN, CDR2 SYDVKM. CDR3 length: 16 amino acids. The CDR3 loop reads CASSLLQGAGYNEQFF. CDR3 DNA sequence: TGTGCCAGCAGTTTATTACAGGGGGCTGGCTACAATGAGCAGTTCTTC.

The V gene is TRBV2, the J gene TRBJ1-1, with D hard to call. CDR1 SNHLY and CDR2 FYNNEI come from the germline V gene. V lost 6 bases and J 0 bases, leaving 11 bases between the germline ends. This CDR3 contains 14 residues. CDR3 amino acids: CASRERFMNTEAFF. CDR3 bases: TGTGCCAGCAGAGAGCGGTTCATGAACACTGAAGCTTTCTTT. The full variable domain, completed using reference TRBV2 and TRBJ1-1, is EPEVTQTPSHQVTQMGQEVILRCVPISNHLYFYWYRQILGQKVEFLVSFYNNEISEKSEIFDDQFSVERPDGSNFTLKIRSTKLEDSAMYFCASRERFMNTEAFFGQGTRLTVV.

This chain uses TRBV10-3 with TRBJ1-4; D might be TRBD1 (6 bases). Per germline, CDR1 ENHRY and CDR2 SYGVKD. The CDR3 contains 15 residues. V lost 0 bases and J 11 bases, leaving 16 bases between the germline ends. The CDR3 sequence: CAISESGGTSRKLFF. CDR3 coding DNA: TGTGCCATCAGTGAGTCGGGTGGGACATCTCGGAAACTGTTTTTT.

V is TRBV5-1 and J is TRBJ2-4; 9 bases agree with TRBD2. Per germline, CDR1 SGHRS and CDR2 YFSETQ. The CDR3 is 18 amino acids. J lost 0 bases, V lost 3 bases, and 10 bases had no gene match. CDR3 in amino acids: CASSSGTSSTLAKNIQYF. The CDR3 coding sequence is TGCGCCAGCAGCTCCGGGACTAGCTCAACTCTAGCCAAAAACATTCAGTACTTC.

As to this clone: Within the sample, other DNA sequences also encode this same CDR3. J is TRBJ2-2 and V is TRBV9; no clear D gene. Trimming took 0 bases from V and 5 from J, leaving 8 bases between them. Germline CDR1 reads SGDLS; CDR2 reads YYNGEE. The CDR3 spans 14 residues. The CDR3 nucleotides read TGTGCCAGCAGCGTAGTAGGGCGGACCGGGGAGCTGTTTTTT. It yields the protein CASSVVGRTGELFF. The full variable domain, in which reference TRBV9 and TRBJ2-2 provide the parts outside the CDR3, is DSGVTQTPKHLITATGQRVTLRCSPRSGDLSVYWYQQSLDQGLQFLIQYYNGEERAKGNILERFSAQQFPDLHSELNLSSLELGDSALYFCASSVVGRTGELFFGEGSRLTVL.

This clone was detected only once. The genes are TRBV28 and TRBJ2-2; D unresolved. The CDR3 totals 12 residues. Trimming left V 10 bases short and J 8 bases short, with 14 bases between. CDR1 and CDR2 from the germline V gene are MDHEN and SYDVKM. CDR3 in amino acids: CATHRHTGELFF. The CDR3 DNA follows: TGTGCCACCCACCGCCATACTGGGGAGCTGTTTTTT.

The chain combines TRBV9 with TRBJ2-5; 9 bases map to TRBD2. Germline assignment: CDR1 SGDLS and CDR2 YYNGEE. With 0 bases clipped from V and 1 base from J, the junction kept 7 bases outside the gene matches. This CDR3 has 17 residues. The CDR3 here is CASSVGTTSGVQETQYF. CDR3 nucleotides: TGTGCCAGCAGCGTAGGGACGACTAGCGGAGTCCAAGAGACCCAGTACTTC. The whole variable domain, remainder taken from reference TRBV9 and TRBJ2-5, is DSGVTQTPKHLITATGQRVTLRCSPRSGDLSVYWYQQSLDQGLQFLIQYYNGEERAKGNILERFSAQQFPDLHSELNLSSLELGDSALYFCASSVGTTSGVQETQYFGPGTRLLVL.

V usage is TRBV5-1 and J usage is TRBJ2-7; possibly TRBD1 or TRBD2 for D (6 bases each). This CDR3 is built from 14 residues. Trimming took off 4 bases at V and 6 bases at J, with 17 bases between the two ends. Germline V gene sequence: CDR1 SGHRS, CDR2 YFSETQ. CDR3 sequence reads: CASSPIGGQGEQYF. In DNA, the CDR3 is TGCGCCAGCAGCCCGATCGGGGGCCAAGGCGAGCAGTACTTC.

CDR3 nucleotide sequence: TGTGCCAGCAGTGACCCGAGCACTGAAGCTTTCTTT. Its translation: CASSDPSTEAFF. V usage is TRBV6-1 and J usage is TRBJ1-1, with D hard to call. V shed 3 bases and J shed 4 bases, with 6 bases lying between them. The CDR3 is 12 residues long. The V gene's germline CDR1 is MNHNS and CDR2 SASEGT.

This sequence joins TRBV5-1 and TRBJ1-5; D unresolved. This CDR3 is built from 13 residues. The V and J ends lost 4 bases and 2 bases respectively, with 7 bases between them. The germline CDR1 and CDR2 sequences are SGHRS and YFSETQ. The DNA for the CDR3 is TGCGCCAGCAGCCCCCGAGGCAATCAGCCCCAGCATTTT. Protein product: CASSPRGNQPQHF.

Note on this clone: The same CDR3 can be traced to other DNA sequences in this sample. This chain joins TRBV5-1 and TRBJ1-1, with a weak D call TRBD1 (5 bases). The germline V gene has CDR1 SGHRS and CDR2 YFSETQ. V was shortened by 0 bases and J by 1 base, with 7 bases between the two germline ends. This CDR3 region has 14 residues. The CDR3 DNA is TGCGCCAGCAGCTTGGAGGGGCGGAACACTGAAGCTTTCTTT. Encoded protein: CASSLEGRNTEAFF.

The CDR3 spells CASSPTPSGFSYEQYF. The CDR3 nucleotides read TGTGCCAGCAGTCCCACCCCTAGCGGTTTCTCCTACGAGCAGTACTTC. This chain connects TRBV6-6 to TRBJ2-7; 7 nucleotides match TRBD2. Per the germline V gene, CDR1 is MNHNY and CDR2 is SVGAGI (reference sequence). CDR3 length equals 16 residues. Trimming removed 5 bases from V and 0 bases from J; junction bases left unmatched: 10.

This chain connects TRBV5-4 to TRBJ2-3, with TRBD1 as a possible D gene (5 bases). CDR3 length equals 16 residues. Germline assignment: CDR1 SGHNT and CDR2 YYREEE (reference sequence). Between the trimmed V and J ends, which lost 0 bases and 2 bases, there was a span of 13 bases. In DNA, the CDR3 is TGTGCCAGCAGCTTGGCCTCCCCCAGGGACACAGATACGCAGTATTTT. Its translation is CASSLASPRDTDTQYF.

The V and J genes are TRBV18 and TRBJ1-2; no clear D. V lost 5 bases and J lost 4, with 17 bases in between. Germline lookup yields CDR1 KGHSH and CDR2 LQKENI. The CDR3 runs 15 residues. The CDR3 DNA sequence: TGTGCCAGCTCAGCGCAACGCCGAGAGACCTATGGCTACACCTTC. Translation: CASSAQRRETYGYTF.

This clone has a single count. The chain joins TRBV7-9 to TRBJ1-5; 8 bases align to TRBD1. This CDR3 has 15 residues. J gave up 5 bases and V 6 bases, and 9 bases lay outside the gene matches. Germline lookup yields CDR1 SEHNR and CDR2 FQNEAQ (reference sequence). The CDR3 sequence: CASSLSVTGDQPQHF. In DNA, the CDR3 is TGTGCCAGCAGTTTGTCCGTGACAGGGGATCAGCCCCAGCATTTT.

The J gene is TRBJ1-3, the V gene TRBV4-3; D gene uncertain. CDR1 LGHNA and CDR2 YSLEER come from the germline V gene. CDR3 length equals 15 residues. Trimming took 0 bases from V and 7 from J, leaving 13 bases between them. The CDR3 bases are TGCGCCAGCAGCCAAGAACTCGCAATTAGCAACACCATATATTTT. It is translated as CASSQELAISNTIYF.

The V call is TRBV6-6, the J call TRBJ2-3, with D perhaps TRBD2 (5 bases). Trimming cost V 5 bases and J 7 bases, with 19 bases left between them. The germline gives CDR1 MNHNY, CDR2 SVGAGI (reference sequence). The CDR3 length is 15 residues. The CDR3 sequence is CASSREAAAGNTQYF. CDR3 nucleotides: TGTGCCAGCAGTCGAGAAGCGGCCGCCGGAAATACGCAGTATTTT.

The J gene is TRBJ2-5, the V gene TRBV28; TRBD2 matches at 14 bases. V gave up 6 bases and J gave up 2 bases; unmatched junction bases: 5. CDR1 MDHEN and CDR2 SYDVKM come from the germline V gene. The CDR3 spans 16 residues. The CDR3 loop is CASSLGTSGGQETQYF. The CDR3 DNA is TGTGCCAGCAGCCTGGGGACTAGCGGGGGACAAGAGACCCAGTACTTC.